This TCR beta chain was observed in a study of human T cells and chemical hapten exposure. TCRdb re-called the RACE reads with MiXCR, one entry per CDR3 protein. The repertoire holds 87,000 or so distinct CDR3 sequences, with 9.6% as singletons. Time point noted: pre-sensitization, week 0. As to treatment: therapeutic diphenylcyclopropenone sensitization with weekly scalp DPC. This clonotype occurred many times. Germline-derived CDR1 and CDR2 are LGHDT and YNNKEL (reference sequence). With 2 bases clipped from V and 10 bases from J, the junction kept 15 bases outside the gene matches. This CDR3 region has 18 residues.

The receptor was isolated from a woman in her thirties or forties with alopecia areata. Some clones in this sample may be carry-over from other donors' samples. The chain has TRBV3-1 and TRBJ1-6; 9 bases map to TRBD1. Material: whole blood, obtained in connection with sensitization to the hapten diphenylcyclopropenone (DPC). CDR3 loop: CASSQKLIGQGYESPLHF. CDR3 DNA: TGTGCCAGCAGCCAAAAACTAATTGGACAGGGGTATGAGTCACCCCTCCACTTT.